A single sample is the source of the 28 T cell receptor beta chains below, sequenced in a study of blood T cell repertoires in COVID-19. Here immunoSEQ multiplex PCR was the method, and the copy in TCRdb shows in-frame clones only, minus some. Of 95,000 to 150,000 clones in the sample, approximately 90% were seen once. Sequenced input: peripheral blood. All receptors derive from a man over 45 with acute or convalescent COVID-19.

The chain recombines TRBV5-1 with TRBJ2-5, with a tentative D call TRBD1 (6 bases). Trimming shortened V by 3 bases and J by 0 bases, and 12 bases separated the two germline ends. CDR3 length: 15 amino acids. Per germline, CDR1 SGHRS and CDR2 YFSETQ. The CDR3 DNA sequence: TGCGCCAGCAGCTCCGGGACACAGTACCAAGAGACCCAGTACTTC. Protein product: CASSSGTQYQETQYF. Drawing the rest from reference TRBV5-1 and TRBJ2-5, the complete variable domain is KAGVTQTPRYLIKTRGQQVTLSCSPISGHRSVSWYQQTPGQGLQFLFEYFSETQRNKGNFPGRFSGRQFSNSRSEMNVSTLELGDSALYLCASSSGTQYQETQYFGPGTRLLVL.

CDR3 amino acids: CASSLDGQRDEKLFF. The CDR3 bases are TGTGCCAGCAGCTTGGACGGACAAAGAGATGAAAAACTGTTTTTT. The chain combines TRBV5-4 with TRBJ1-4, with D perhaps TRBD1 (5 bases). The CDR3 consists of 15 residues. Trimming took 0 bases from V and 6 from J, leaving 12 bases between them. Germline V gives CDR1 SGHNT, CDR2 YYREEE (reference sequence).

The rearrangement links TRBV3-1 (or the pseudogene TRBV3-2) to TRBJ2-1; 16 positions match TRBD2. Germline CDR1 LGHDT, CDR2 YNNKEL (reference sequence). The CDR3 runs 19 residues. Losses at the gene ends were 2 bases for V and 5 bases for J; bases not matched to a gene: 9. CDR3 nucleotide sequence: TGTGCCAGCAGCCAACGAGGGGGACTAGCGGGAGGGCCGGACAATGAGCAGTTCTTC. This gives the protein CASSQRGGLAGGPDNEQFF.

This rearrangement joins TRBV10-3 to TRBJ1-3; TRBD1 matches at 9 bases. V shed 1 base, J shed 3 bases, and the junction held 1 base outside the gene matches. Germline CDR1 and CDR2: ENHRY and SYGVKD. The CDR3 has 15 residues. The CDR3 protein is CAISELDRGGNTIYF. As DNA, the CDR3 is TGTGCCATCAGTGAGTTGGACAGGGGTGGAAACACCATATATTTT.

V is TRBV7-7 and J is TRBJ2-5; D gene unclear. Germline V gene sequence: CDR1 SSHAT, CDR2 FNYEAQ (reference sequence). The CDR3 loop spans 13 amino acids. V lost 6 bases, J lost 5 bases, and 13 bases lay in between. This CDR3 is CASSLGRGETQYF. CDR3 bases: TGTGCCAGCAGTTTGGGCCGTGGTGAGACCCAGTACTTC.

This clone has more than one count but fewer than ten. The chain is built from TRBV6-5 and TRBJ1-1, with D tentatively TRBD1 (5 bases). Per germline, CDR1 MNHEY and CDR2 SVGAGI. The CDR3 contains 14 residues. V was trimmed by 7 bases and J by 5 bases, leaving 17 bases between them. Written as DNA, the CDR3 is TGTGCCAGCAATTATGGCGGGGGTGGGACTGAAGCTTTCTTT. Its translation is CASNYGGGGTEAFF.

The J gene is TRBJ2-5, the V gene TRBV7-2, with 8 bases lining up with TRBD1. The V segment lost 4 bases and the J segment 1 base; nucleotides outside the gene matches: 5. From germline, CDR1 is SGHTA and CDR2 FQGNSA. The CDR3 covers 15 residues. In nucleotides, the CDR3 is TGTGCCAGCAGCTCGACAGGGGCCGCCCAAGAGACCCAGTACTTC. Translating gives CASSSTGAAQETQYF.

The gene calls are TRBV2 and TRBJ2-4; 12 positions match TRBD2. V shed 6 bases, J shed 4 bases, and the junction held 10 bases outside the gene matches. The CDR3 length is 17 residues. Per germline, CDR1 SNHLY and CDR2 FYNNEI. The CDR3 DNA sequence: TGTGCCAGCAGCGGCGGACTAGCGGGGAGTTCAAAAAACATTCAGTACTTC. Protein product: CASSGGLAGSSKNIQYF. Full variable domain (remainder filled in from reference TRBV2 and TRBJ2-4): EPEVTQTPSHQVTQMGQEVILRCVPISNHLYFYWYRQILGQKVEFLVSFYNNEISEKSEIFDDQFSVERPDGSNFTLKIRSTKLEDSAMYFCASSGGLAGSSKNIQYFGAGTRLSVL.

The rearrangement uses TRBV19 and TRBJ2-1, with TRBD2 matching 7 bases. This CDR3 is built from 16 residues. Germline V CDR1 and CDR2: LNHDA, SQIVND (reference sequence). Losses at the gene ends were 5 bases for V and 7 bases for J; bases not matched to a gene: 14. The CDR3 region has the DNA TGTGCCAGTAGTTACGATACCGCGGGAGCGGGGAATGAGCAGTTCTTC. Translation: CASSYDTAGAGNEQFF.

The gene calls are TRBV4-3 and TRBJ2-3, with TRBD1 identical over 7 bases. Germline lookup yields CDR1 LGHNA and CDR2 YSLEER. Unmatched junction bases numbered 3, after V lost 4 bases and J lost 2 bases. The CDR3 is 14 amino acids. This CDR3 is CASSPTGATDTQYF. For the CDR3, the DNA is TGCGCCAGCAGCCCAACAGGGGCCACAGATACGCAGTATTTT.

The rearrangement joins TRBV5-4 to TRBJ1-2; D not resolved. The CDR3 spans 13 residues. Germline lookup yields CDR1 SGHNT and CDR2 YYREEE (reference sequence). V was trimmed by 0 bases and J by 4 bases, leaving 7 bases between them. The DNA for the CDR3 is TGTGCCAGCAGCTTGGAGCAAATCTATGGCTACACCTTC. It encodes CASSLEQIYGYTF.

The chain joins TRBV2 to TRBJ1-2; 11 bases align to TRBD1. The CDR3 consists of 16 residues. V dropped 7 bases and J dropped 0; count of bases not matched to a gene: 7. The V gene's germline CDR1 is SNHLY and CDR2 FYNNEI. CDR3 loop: CASTRDRGLTNYGYTF. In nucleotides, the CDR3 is TGTGCCAGCACCCGGGACAGGGGGTTAACTAACTATGGCTACACCTTC. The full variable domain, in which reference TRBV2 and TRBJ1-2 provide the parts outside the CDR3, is EPEVTQTPSHQVTQMGQEVILRCVPISNHLYFYWYRQILGQKVEFLVSFYNNEISEKSEIFDDQFSVERPDGSNFTLKIRSTKLEDSAMYFCASTRDRGLTNYGYTFGSGTRLTVV.

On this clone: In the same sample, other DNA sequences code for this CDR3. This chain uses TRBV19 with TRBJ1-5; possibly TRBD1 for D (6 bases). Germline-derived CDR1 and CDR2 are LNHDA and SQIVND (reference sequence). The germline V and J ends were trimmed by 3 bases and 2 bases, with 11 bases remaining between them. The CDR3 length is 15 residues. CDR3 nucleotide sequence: TGTGCCAGTAGTATCTCAGGGGTAGGCAATCAGCCCCAGCATTTT. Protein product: CASSISGVGNQPQHF.

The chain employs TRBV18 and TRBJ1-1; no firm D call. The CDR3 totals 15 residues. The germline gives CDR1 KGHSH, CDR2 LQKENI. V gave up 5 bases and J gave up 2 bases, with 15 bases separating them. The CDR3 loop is CASSGLGSFNTEAFF. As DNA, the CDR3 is TGTGCCAGCTCAGGGTTGGGCAGCTTCAACACTGAAGCTTTCTTT.

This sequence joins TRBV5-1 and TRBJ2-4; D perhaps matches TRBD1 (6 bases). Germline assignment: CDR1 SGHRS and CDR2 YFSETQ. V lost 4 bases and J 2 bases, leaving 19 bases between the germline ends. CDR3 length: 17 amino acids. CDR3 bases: TGCGCCAGCAGCCCCGGACCGACTACAGGGACCAAAAACATTCAGTACTTC. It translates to CASSPGPTTGTKNIQYF.

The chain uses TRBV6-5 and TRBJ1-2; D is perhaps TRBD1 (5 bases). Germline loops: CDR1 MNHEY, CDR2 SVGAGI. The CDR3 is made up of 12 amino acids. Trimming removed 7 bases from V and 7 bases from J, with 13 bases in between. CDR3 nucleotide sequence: TGTGCCAGCATAAGCAGGGATGGTGGCTACACCTTC. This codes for CASISRDGGYTF.

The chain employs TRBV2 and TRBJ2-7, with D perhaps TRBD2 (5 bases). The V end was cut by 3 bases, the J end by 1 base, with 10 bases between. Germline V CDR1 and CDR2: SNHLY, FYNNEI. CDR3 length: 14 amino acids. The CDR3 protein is CASSDGADSYEQYF. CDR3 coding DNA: TGTGCCAGCAGTGATGGAGCGGATTCCTACGAGCAGTACTTC. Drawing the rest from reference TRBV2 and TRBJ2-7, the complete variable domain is EPEVTQTPSHQVTQMGQEVILRCVPISNHLYFYWYRQILGQKVEFLVSFYNNEISEKSEIFDDQFSVERPDGSNFTLKIRSTKLEDSAMYFCASSDGADSYEQYFGPGTRLTVT.

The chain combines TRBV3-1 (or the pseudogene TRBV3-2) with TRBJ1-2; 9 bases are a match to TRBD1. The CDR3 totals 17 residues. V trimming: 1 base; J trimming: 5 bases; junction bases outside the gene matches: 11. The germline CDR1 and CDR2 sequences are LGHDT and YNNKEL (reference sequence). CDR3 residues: CASSQGGTGLKWYGYTF. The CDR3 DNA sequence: TGTGCCAGCAGCCAAGGAGGGACAGGGTTAAAATGGTATGGCTACACCTTC.

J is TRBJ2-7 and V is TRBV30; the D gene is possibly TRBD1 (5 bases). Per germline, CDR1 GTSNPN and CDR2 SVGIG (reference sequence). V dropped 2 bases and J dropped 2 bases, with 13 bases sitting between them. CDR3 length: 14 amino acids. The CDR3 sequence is CAWSKGHQTYEQYF. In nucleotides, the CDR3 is TGTGCCTGGAGTAAAGGACATCAGACCTACGAGCAGTACTTC.

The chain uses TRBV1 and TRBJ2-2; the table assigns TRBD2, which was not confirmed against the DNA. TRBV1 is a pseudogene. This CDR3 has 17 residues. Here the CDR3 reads CTSSQASTGRNSGELFF. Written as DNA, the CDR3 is TGCACCAGCAGCCAAGCGTCCACCGGGAGGAATTCCGGGGAGCTGTTTTTT.

As DNA, the CDR3 is TGTGCCACCGCTCCCCGGATCCTAGCGGGAACACATGAGCAGTTCTTC. Translation gives CATAPRILAGTHEQFF. The V and J genes are TRBV15 and TRBJ2-1; 9 nucleotides match TRBD2. The V segment lost 8 bases and the J segment 8 bases; nucleotides outside the gene matches: 16. Germline-derived CDR1 and CDR2 are LNHNV and YYDKDF (reference sequence). The CDR3 loop spans 16 amino acids.

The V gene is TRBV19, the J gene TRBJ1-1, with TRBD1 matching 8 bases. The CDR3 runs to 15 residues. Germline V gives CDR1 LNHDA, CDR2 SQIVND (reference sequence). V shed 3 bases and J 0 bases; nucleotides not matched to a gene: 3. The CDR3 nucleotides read TGTGCCAGTAGTATCCGACAGGGGATGAACACTGAAGCTTTCTTT. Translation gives CASSIRQGMNTEAFF.

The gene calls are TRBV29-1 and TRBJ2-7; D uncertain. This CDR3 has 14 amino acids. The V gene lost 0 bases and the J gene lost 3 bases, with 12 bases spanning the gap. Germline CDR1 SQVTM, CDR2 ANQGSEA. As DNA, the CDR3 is TGCAGCGTTGAAGAGGGCCGAATGGGCTACGAGCAGTACTTC. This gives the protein CSVEEGRMGYEQYF.

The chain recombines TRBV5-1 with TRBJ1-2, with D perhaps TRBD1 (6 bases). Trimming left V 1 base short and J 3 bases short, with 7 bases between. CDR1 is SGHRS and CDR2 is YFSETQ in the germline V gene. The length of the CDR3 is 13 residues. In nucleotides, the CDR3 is TGCGCCAGCAGCTTGAGGACAGACTATGGCTACACCTTC. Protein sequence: CASSLRTDYGYTF. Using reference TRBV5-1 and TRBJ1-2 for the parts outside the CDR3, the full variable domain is KAGVTQTPRYLIKTRGQQVTLSCSPISGHRSVSWYQQTPGQGLQFLFEYFSETQRNKGNFPGRFSGRQFSNSRSEMNVSTLELGDSALYLCASSLRTDYGYTFGSGTRLTVV.

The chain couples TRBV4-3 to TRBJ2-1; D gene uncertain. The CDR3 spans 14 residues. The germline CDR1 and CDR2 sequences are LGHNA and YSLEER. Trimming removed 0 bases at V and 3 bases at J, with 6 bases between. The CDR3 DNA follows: TGCGCCAGCAGCCAAGACCCTAGCTACAATGAGCAGTTCTTC. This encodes CASSQDPSYNEQFF.

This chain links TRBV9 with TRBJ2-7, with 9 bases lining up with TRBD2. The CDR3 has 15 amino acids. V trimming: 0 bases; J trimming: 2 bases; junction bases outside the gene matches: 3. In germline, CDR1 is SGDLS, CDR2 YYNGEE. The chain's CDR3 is CASSVGGGRAYEQYF. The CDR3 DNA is TGTGCCAGCAGCGTAGGCGGCGGGAGGGCCTACGAGCAGTACTTC. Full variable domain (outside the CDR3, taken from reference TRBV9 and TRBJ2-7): DSGVTQTPKHLITATGQRVTLRCSPRSGDLSVYWYQQSLDQGLQFLIQYYNGEERAKGNILERFSAQQFPDLHSELNLSSLELGDSALYFCASSVGGGRAYEQYFGPGTRLTVT.

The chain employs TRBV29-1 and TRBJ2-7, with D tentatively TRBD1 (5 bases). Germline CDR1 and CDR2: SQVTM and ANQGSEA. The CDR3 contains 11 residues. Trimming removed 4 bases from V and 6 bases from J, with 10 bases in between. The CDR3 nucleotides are TGCAGCGTTGTGTGGGGCCCCGAGCAGTACTTC. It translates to CSVVWGPEQYF.

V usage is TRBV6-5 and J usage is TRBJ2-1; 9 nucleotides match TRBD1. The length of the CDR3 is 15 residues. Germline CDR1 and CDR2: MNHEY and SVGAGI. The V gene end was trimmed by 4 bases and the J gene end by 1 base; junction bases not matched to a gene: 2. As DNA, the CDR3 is TGTGCCAGCAGTTTACAGGGGGCGTCCTACAATGAGCAGTTCTTC. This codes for CASSLQGASYNEQFF.